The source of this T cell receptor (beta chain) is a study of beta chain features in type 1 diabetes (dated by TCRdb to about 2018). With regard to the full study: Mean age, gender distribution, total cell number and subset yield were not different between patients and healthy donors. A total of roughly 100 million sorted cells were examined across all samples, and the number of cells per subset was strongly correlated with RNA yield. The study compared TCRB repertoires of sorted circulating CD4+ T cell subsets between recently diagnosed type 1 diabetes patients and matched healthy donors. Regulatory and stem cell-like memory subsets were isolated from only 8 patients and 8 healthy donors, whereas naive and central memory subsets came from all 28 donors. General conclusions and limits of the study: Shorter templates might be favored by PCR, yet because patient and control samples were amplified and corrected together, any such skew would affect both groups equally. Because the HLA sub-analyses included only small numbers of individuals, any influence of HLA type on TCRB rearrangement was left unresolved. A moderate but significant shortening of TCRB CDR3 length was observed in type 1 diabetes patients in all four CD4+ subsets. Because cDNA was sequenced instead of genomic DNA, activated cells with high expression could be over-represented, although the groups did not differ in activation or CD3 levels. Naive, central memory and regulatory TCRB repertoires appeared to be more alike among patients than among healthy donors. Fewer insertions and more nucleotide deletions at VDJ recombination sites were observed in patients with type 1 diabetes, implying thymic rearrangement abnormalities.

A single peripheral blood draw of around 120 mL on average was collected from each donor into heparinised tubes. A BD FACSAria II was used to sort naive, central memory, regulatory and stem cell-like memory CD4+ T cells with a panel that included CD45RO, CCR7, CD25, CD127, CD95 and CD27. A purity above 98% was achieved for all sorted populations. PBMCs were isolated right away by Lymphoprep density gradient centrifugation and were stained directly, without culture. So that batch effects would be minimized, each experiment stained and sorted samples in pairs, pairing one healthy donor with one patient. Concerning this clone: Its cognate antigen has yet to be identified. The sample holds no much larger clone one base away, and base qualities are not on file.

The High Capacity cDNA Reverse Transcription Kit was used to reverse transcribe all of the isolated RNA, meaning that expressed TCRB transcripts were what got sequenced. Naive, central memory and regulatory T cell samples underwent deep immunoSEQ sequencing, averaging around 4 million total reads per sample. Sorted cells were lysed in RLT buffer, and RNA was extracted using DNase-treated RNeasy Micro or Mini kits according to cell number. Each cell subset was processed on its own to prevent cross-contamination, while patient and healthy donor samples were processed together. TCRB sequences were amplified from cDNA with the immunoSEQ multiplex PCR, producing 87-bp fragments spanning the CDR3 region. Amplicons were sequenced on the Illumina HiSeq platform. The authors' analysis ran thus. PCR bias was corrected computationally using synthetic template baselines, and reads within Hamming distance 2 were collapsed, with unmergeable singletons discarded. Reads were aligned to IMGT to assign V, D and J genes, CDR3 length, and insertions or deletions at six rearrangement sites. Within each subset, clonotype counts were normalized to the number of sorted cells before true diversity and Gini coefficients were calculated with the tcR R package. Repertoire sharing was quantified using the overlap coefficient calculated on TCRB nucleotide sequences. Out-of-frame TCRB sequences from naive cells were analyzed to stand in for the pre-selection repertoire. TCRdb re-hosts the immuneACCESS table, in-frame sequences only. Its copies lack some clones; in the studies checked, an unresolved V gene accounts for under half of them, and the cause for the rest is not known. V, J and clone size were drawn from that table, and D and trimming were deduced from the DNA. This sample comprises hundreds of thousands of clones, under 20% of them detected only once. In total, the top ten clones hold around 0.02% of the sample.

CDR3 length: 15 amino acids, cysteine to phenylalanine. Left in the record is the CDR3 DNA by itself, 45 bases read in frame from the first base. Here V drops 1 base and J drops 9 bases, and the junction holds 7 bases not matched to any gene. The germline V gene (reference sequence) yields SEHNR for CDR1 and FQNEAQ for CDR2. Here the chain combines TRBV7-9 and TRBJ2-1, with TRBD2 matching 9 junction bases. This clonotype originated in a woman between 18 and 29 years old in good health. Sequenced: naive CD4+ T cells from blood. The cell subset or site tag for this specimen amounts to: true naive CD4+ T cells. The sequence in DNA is TGTGCCAGCAGCTTAGATTTAGCGGGAGCCGCTGAGCAGTTCTTC. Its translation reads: CASSLDLAGAAEQFF.